Each of the 3 T cell receptor beta chains below was sequenced from the same sample in a study of CD8+ T cells in alopecia areata. Investigators isolated RNA and reverse transcribed it into cDNA to act as the sequencing template. The method was immunoSEQ multiplex PCR; TCRdb's version includes in-frame clones alone and lacks a portion of them. The sample includes about 150,000 clones, roughly 50% of them seen just once. Sequences were obtained from CD4+ T cells sorted from blood. Receptors originate from a human donor with alopecia areata.

In this sample, this clone turned up a few times. The V call is TRBV7-9, the J call TRBJ2-1, with D unclear. The V gene's germline CDR1 is SEHNR and CDR2 FQNEAQ (reference sequence). V lost 6 bases, J lost 4 bases, and 19 bases lay in between. This CDR3 is 16 amino acids long. CDR3 protein: CASRSPETYSYNEQFF. The CDR3 DNA follows: TGTGCCAGCAGGAGCCCCGAGACTTATTCTTACAATGAGCAGTTCTTC.

In its sample, this clone was seen once. The CDR3 DNA is TGTGCCAGCAGTTTAGGTGGATACTACGAGCAGTACTTC. Its translation: CASSLGGYYEQYF. This sequence joins TRBV27 and TRBJ2-7; D gene ambiguous. The CDR3 is 13 amino acids. Trimming removed 2 bases from V and 3 bases from J, with 8 bases in between. The germline V gene has CDR1 MNHEY and CDR2 SMNVEV (reference sequence).

This clone was seen more than once but under ten times. The V call is TRBV2, the J call TRBJ1-1; D is unresolved. V was shortened by 9 bases and J by 0 bases, with 5 bases between the two germline ends. Germline V CDR1 and CDR2: SNHLY, FYNNEI. The CDR3 has 11 residues. The CDR3 is CASQMNTEAFF. The CDR3 nucleotides are TGTGCCAGTCAAATGAACACTGAAGCTTTCTTT.